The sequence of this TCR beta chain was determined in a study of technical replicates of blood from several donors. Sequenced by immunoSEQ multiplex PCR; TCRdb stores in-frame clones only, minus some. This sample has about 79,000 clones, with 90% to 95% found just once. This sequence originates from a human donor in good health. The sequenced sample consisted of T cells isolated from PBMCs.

CDR3 in DNA: TGTGCCACCAGCACCTTTGAAAAACTGTTTTTT. As protein: CATSTFEKLFF. The chain uses TRBV15 and TRBJ1-4; D gene ambiguous. Deletions cut 4 bases from V and 7 bases from J, with 4 bases between. Per germline, CDR1 LNHNV and CDR2 YYDKDF (reference sequence). The CDR3 extends over 11 amino acids.